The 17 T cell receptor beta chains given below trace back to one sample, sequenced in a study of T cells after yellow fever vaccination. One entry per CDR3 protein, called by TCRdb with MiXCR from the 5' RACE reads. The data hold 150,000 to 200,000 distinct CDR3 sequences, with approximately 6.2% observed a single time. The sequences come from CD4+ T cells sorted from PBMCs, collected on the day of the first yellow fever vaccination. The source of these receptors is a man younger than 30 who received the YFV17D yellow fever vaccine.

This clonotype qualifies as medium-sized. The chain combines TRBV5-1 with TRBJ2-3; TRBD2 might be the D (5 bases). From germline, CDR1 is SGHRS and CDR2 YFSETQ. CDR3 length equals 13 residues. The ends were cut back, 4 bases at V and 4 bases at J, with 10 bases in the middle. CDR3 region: CASSTEGSDTQYF. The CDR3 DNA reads TGCGCCAGCAGCACTGAGGGATCAGATACGCAGTATTTT.

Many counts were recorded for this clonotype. CDR3 sequence: CASSISSGGNYNEQFF. CDR3 DNA sequence: TGTGCCAGCAGCATAAGTAGCGGGGGGAACTACAATGAGCAGTTCTTC. The chain carries TRBV9 and TRBJ2-1; TRBD2 agrees at 10 bases. Germline V CDR1 and CDR2: SGDLS, YYNGEE. CDR3 length: 16 amino acids. Trimming took 4 bases from V and 3 from J; bases not matched to a gene: 7.

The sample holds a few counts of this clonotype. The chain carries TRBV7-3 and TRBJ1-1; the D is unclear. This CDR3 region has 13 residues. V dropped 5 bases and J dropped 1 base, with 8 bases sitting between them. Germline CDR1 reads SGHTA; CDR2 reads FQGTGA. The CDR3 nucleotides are TGTGCCAGCAGCGAACAGCCGAACACTGAAGCTTTCTTT. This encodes CASSEQPNTEAFF. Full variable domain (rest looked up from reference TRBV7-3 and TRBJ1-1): GAGVSQTPSNKVTEKGKYVELRCDPISGHTALYWYRQSLGQGPEFLIYFQGTGAADDSGLPNDRFFAVRPEGSVSTLKIQRTERGDSAVYLCASSEQPNTEAFFGQGTRLTVV.

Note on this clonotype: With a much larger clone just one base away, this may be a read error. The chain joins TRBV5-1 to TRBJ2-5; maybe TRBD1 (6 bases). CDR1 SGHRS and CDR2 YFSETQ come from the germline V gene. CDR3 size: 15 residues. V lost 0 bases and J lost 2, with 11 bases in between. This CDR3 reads CASSLGQVVQETQYF. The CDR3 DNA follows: TGCGCCAGCAGCTTGGGACAGGTGGTTCAAGAGACCCAGTACTTC. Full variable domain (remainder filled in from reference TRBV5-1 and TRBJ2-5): KAGVTQTPRYLIKTRGQQVTLSCSPISGHRSVSWYQQTPGQGLQFLFEYFSETQRNKGNFPGRFSGRQFSNSRSEMNVSTLELGDSALYLCASSLGQVVQETQYFGPGTRLLVL.

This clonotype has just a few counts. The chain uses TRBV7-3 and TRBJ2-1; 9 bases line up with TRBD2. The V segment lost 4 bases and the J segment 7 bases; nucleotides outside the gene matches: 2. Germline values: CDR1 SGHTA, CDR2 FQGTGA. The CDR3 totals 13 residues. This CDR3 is CASSSAGGNEQFF. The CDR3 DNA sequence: TGTGCCAGCAGCTCGGCGGGGGGGAATGAGCAGTTCTTC.

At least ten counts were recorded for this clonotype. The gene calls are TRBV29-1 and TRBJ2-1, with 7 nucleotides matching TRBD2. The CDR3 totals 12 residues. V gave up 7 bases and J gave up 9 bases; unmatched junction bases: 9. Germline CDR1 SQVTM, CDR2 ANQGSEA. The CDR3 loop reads CSGGVAGSEQFF. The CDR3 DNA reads TGCAGCGGGGGGGTAGCGGGCAGTGAGCAGTTCTTC.

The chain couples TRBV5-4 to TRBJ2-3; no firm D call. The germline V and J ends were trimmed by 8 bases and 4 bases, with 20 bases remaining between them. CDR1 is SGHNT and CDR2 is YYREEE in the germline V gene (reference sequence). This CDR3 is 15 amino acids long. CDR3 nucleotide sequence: TGTGCCAGGAGCCCCGGGCTGCTCTGGTCAGATACGCAGTATTTT. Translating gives CARSPGLLWSDTQYF.

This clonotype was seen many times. CDR3 loop: CASSLAGSAREQYF. The CDR3 DNA is TGCGCCAGCAGCTTGGCGGGGTCTGCAAGGGAGCAGTACTTC. The chain couples TRBV5-1 to TRBJ2-7, with a possible D match to TRBD2 (5 bases). CDR1 SGHRS and CDR2 YFSETQ come from the germline V gene. V shed 0 bases and J shed 7 bases, with 14 bases lying between them. The CDR3 covers 14 residues.

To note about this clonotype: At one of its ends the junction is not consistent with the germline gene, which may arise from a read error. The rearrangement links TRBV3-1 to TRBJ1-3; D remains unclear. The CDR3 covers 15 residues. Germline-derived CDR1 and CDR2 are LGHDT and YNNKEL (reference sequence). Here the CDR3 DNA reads TGTACCAGCAGTCTCACTTTGGGTTCTGGAAACACCATATATTTT. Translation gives CTSSLTLGSGNTIYF.

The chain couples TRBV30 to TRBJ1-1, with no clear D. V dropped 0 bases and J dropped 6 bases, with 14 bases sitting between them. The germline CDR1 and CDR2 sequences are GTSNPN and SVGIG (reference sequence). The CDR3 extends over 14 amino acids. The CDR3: CAWSVRPTGAEAFF. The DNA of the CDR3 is TGTGCCTGGAGTGTAAGGCCCACTGGGGCTGAAGCTTTCTTT.

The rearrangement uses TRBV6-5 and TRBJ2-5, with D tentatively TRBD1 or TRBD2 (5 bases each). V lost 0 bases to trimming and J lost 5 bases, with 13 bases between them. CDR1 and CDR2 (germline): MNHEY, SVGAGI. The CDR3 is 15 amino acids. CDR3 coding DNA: TGTGCCAGCAGTTACTCGTGGGGGAACGCGGAGACCCAGTACTTC. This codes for CASSYSWGNAETQYF.

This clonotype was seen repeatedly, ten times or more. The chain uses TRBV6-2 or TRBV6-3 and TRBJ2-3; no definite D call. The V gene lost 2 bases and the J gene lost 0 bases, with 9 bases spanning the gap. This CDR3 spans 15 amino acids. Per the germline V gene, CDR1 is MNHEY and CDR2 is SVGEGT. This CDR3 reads CASSYIQSSTDTQYF. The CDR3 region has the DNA TGTGCCAGCAGTTACATACAGTCCAGCACAGATACGCAGTATTTT.

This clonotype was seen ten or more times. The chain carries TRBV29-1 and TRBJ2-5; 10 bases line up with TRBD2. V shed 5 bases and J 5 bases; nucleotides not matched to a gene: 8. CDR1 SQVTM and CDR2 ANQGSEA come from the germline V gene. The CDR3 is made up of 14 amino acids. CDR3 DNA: TGCAGCGTTCAGCGGGGGGGGATGTCGGAGACCCAGTACTTC. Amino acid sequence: CSVQRGGMSETQYF.

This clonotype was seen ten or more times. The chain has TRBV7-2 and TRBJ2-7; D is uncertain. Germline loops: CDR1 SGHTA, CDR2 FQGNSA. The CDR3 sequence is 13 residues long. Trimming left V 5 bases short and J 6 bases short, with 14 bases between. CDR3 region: CASSQPPKGEQYF. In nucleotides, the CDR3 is TGTGCCAGCAGCCAACCCCCTAAGGGCGAGCAGTACTTC.

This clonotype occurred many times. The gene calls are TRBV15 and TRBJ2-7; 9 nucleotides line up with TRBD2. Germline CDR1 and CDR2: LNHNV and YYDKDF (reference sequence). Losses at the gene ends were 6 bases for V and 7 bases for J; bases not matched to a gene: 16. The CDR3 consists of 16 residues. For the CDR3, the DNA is TGTGCCACCAGAAGTCTAGCGGGGAGGGATTTCGGGGAGCAGTACGTC. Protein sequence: CATRSLAGRDFGEQYV.

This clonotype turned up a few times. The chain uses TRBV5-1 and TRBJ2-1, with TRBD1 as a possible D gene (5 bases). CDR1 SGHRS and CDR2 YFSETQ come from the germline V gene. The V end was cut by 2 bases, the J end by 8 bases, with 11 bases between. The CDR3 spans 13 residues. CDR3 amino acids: CASSLYWGDEQFF. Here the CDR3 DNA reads TGCGCCAGCAGCTTATACTGGGGCGATGAGCAGTTCTTC.

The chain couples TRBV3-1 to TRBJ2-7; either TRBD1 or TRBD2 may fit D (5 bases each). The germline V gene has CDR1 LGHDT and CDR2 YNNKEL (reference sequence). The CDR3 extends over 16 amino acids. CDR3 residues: CATSQDTTGQSYEQYV. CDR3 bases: TGTGCCACCAGCCAAGATACGACGGGGCAATCCTACGAGCAGTACGTC.